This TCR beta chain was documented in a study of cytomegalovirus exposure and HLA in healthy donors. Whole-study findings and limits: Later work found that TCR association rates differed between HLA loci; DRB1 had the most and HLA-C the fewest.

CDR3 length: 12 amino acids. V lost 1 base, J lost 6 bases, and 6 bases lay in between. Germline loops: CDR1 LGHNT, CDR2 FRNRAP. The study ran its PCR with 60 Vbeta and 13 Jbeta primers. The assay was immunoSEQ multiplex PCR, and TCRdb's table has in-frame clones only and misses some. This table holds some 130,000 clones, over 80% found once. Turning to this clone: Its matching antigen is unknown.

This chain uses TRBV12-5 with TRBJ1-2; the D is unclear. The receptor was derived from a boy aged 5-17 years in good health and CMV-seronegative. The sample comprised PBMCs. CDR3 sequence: CASGLDLDGYTF. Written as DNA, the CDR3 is TGTGCTAGTGGTTTGGACCTAGATGGCTACACCTTC.